This T cell receptor beta chain derives from a study of blood T cell repertoires in COVID-19. The V gene's germline CDR1 is LGHNT and CDR2 FRNRAP. Trimming removed 5 bases from V and 2 bases from J, with 13 bases in between. This CDR3 region has 15 residues. The protocol was immunoSEQ multiplex PCR, while the TCRdb copy is restricted to in-frame clones and leaves out a portion. The data contain 150,000 to 190,000 clones, approximately 79% of them singletons. This clonotype originated in a man aged 45 to 65 who had recovered from COVID-19. The sequencing sample was made of PBMCs or T cells enriched from blood (not recorded which). V usage is TRBV12-5 and J usage is TRBJ2-1; TRBD1 might be the D (6 bases). CDR3 residues: CASGPTGSPYNEQFF. The CDR3 bases are TGTGCTAGTGGTCCTACAGGGTCCCCCTACAATGAGCAGTTCTTC.